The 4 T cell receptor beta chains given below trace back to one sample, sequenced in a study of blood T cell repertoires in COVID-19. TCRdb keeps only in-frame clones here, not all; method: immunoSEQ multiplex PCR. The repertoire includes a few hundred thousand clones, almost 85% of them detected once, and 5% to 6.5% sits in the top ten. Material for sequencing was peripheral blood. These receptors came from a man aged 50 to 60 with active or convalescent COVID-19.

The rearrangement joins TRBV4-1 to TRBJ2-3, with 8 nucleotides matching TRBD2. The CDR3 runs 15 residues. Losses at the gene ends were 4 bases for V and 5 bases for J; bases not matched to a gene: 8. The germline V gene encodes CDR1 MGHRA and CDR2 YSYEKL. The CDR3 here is CASSPPAGVIDTQYF. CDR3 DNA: TGCGCCAGCAGCCCGCCAGCGGGAGTTATAGATACGCAGTATTTT.

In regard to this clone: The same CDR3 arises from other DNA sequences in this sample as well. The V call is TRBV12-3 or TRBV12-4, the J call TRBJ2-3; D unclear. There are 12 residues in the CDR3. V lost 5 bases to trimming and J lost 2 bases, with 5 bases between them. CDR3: CASSLYTDTQYF. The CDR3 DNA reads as TGTGCCAGCAGTCTATACACAGATACGCAGTATTTT.

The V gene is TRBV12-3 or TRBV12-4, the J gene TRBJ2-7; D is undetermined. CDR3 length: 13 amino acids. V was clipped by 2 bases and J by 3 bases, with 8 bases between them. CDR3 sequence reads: CASSLRRSYEQYF. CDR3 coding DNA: TGTGCCAGCAGTTTACGACGGAGCTACGAGCAGTACTTC.

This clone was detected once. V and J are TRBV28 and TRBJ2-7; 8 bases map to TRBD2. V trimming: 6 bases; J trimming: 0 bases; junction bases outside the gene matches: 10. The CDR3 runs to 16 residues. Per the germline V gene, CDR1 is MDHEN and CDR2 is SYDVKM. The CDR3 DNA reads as TGTGCCAGCAGCCCCAGCGGGGGCCCAAGCTCCTACGAGCAGTACTTC. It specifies CASSPSGGPSSYEQYF.